Presented here are 16 T cell receptor beta chains from one specimen sequenced in a study of blood T cell repertoires in COVID-19. Generated by immunoSEQ multiplex PCR, the TCRdb table keeps only in-frame clones and is missing some. The sample shows about 78,000 clones, approximately 80% of them seen only once. Sequences were obtained from peripheral blood. These receptors were collected from a man in his sixties with active or convalescent COVID-19.

The V call is TRBV6-2 or TRBV6-3, the J call TRBJ1-5; no firm D call. With 2 bases removed from V and 2 bases from J, the gap between germline ends came to 7 bases. The CDR3 contains 14 residues. Per germline, CDR1 MNHEY and CDR2 SVGEGT. The CDR3 coding sequence is TGTGCCAGCAGTTACGCCGGAGGCAATCAGCCCCAGCATTTT. Translated, it gives CASSYAGGNQPQHF.

The chain couples TRBV14 to TRBJ2-7; possibly TRBD2 for D (6 bases). CDR3 length: 12 amino acids. Germline V lookup: CDR1 SGHDN, CDR2 FVKESK. Trimming removed 4 bases from V and 4 bases from J, with 8 bases in between. This chain's CDR3 is CASSPGGYEQYF. Written as DNA, the CDR3 is TGTGCCAGCAGCCCCGGGGGTTACGAGCAGTACTTC.

V is TRBV12-3 or TRBV12-4 and J is TRBJ2-5; unclear D gene. The CDR3 consists of 13 residues. V was trimmed by 3 bases and J by 3 bases, leaving 8 bases between them. This chain's CDR3 is CASSLVAKETQYF. The CDR3, as DNA: TGTGCCAGCAGTTTGGTGGCAAAAGAGACCCAGTACTTC.

This chain joins TRBV15 and TRBJ2-7, with TRBD1 matching over 8 bases. V shed 5 bases and J 4 bases; nucleotides not matched to a gene: 7. This CDR3 has 14 amino acids. The germline V gene encodes CDR1 LNHNV and CDR2 YYDKDF (reference sequence). CDR3 DNA sequence: TGTGCCACCAGCCTCGGGACAGGAGTTTACGAGCAGTACTTC. Its translation is CATSLGTGVYEQYF.

The gene calls are TRBV4-3 and TRBJ2-3; D is unresolved. The CDR3 covers 14 residues. V was shortened by 4 bases and J by 0 bases, with 8 bases between the two germline ends. The germline CDR1 and CDR2 sequences are LGHNA and YSLEER. CDR3 in amino acids: CASSRQTSTDTQYF. The CDR3 DNA sequence: TGCGCCAGCAGCCGACAAACGAGCACAGATACGCAGTATTTT.

The V gene is TRBV6-5, the J gene TRBJ2-5; tentatively, D is TRBD1 (6 bases). This CDR3 is built from 13 residues. V lost 5 bases, J lost 3 bases, and 10 bases lay in between. Germline-derived CDR1 and CDR2 are MNHEY and SVGAGI. The CDR3 is CASSTGWKETQYF. CDR3 coding DNA: TGTGCCAGCAGTACAGGGTGGAAAGAGACCCAGTACTTC.

The chain has TRBV7-2 and TRBJ1-5, with TRBD1 matching 8 bases. From germline, CDR1 is SGHTA and CDR2 FQGNSA. The CDR3 is made up of 15 amino acids. The V and J ends lost 3 bases and 0 bases, in that order; junction bases with no gene match: 1. For the CDR3, the DNA is TGTGCCAGCAGCTTCGACAGGGGTAGCAATCAGCCCCAGCATTTT. Its translation: CASSFDRGSNQPQHF.

This clone appeared a single time. The rearrangement uses TRBV3-1 (or the pseudogene TRBV3-2) and TRBJ2-2; TRBD1 matches at 7 bases. The CDR3 consists of 16 residues. V was pared by 4 bases and J by 4 bases, with 9 bases of the junction left unmatched. Germline V lookup: CDR1 LGHDT, CDR2 YNNKEL (reference sequence). The CDR3 reads CASSPRQGYLTGELFF. The CDR3 DNA sequence: TGTGCCAGCAGCCCAAGACAGGGCTATCTCACCGGGGAGCTGTTTTTT.

The CDR3 bases are TGTGCCAGCAGCCCAAGGGGGCGGGGGGACGGCGAGCAGTACTTC. Translation: CASSPRGRGDGEQYF. The chain joins TRBV7-2 to TRBJ2-7, with TRBD2 as a possible D gene (8 bases). Germline CDR1 is SGHTA and CDR2 is FQGNSA. The CDR3 is 15 amino acids. Trimming pared 5 bases from V and 6 bases from J, leaving 20 bases between.

This chain uses TRBV27 with TRBJ1-2; 7 positions agree with TRBD1. V shed 6 bases and J 4 bases; nucleotides not matched to a gene: 8. The CDR3 loop spans 14 amino acids. Per the germline V gene, CDR1 is MNHEY and CDR2 is SMNVEV (reference sequence). Here the CDR3 DNA reads TGTGCCAGCAGCCAAGGGGGCCAGTCCTATGGCTACACCTTC. Translation gives CASSQGGQSYGYTF.

The rearrangement joins TRBV6-6 to TRBJ1-2; weak D call: TRBD1 (6 bases). Trimming cost V 2 bases and J 7 bases, with 20 bases left between them. Germline CDR1 and CDR2: MNHNY and SVGAGI (reference sequence). The CDR3 is 16 residues long. This CDR3 reads CASSYSSPTGYAGYTF. Here the CDR3 DNA reads TGTGCCAGCAGTTACAGTAGTCCTACAGGGTATGCTGGCTACACCTTC.

The V and J genes are TRBV7-9 and TRBJ2-5, with D perhaps matching TRBD1 (6 bases). Between the trimmed V and J ends, which lost 5 bases and 5 bases, there was a span of 6 bases. In germline, CDR1 is SEHNR, CDR2 FQNEAQ (reference sequence). CDR3 length equals 11 residues. CDR3 nucleotide sequence: TGTGCCAGCAGCACAGGGGAGACCCAGTACTTC. Translation gives CASSTGETQYF.

This clone was found once. The CDR3: CATRPGDRTTQYF. CDR3 nucleotide sequence: TGTGCCACCCGACCGGGGGATCGAACTACGCAGTATTTT. This rearrangement joins TRBV12-3 or TRBV12-4 to TRBJ2-3; maybe TRBD2 (6 bases). The V gene lost 10 bases and the J gene lost 8 bases, with 19 bases spanning the gap. The CDR3 has 13 amino acids.

The chain recombines TRBV10-3 with TRBJ2-2; 8 bases line up with TRBD1. The V segment lost 8 bases and the J segment 6 bases; nucleotides outside the gene matches: 11. The germline V gene has CDR1 ENHRY and CDR2 SYGVKD. The CDR3 runs 15 residues. CDR3 DNA sequence: TGTGCCATCGGTTGGGATAACAGGGGGTCCGGGGAGCTGTTTTTT. It translates to CAIGWDNRGSGELFF.

The chain uses TRBV18 and TRBJ1-2, with 7 bases matching TRBD1. The CDR3 loop spans 14 amino acids. The V gene's germline CDR1 is KGHSH and CDR2 LQKENI. With 5 bases clipped from V and 0 bases from J, the junction kept 3 bases outside the gene matches. In DNA, the CDR3 is TGTGCCAGCTCAATCGACAGGGCTAACTATGGCTACACCTTC. Translated, it gives CASSIDRANYGYTF.

The chain combines TRBV6-5 with TRBJ1-2, with D possibly being TRBD1 (6 bases). This CDR3 spans 15 amino acids. Germline assignment: CDR1 MNHEY and CDR2 SVGAGI. Trimming cost V 0 bases and J 3 bases, with 11 bases left between them. The CDR3 loop is CASSYSTGTYYGYTF. Here the CDR3 DNA reads TGTGCCAGCAGTTACTCAACAGGGACCTACTATGGCTACACCTTC.